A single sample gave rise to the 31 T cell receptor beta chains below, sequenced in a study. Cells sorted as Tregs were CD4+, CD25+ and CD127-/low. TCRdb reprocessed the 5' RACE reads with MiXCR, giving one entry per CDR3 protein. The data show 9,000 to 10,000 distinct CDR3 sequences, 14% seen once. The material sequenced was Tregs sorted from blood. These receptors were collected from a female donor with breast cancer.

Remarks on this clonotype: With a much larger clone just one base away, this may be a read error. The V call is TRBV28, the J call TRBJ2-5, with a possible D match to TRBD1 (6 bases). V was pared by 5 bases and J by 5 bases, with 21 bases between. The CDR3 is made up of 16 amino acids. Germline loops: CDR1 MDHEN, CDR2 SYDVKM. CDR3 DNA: TGTGCCAGCAGTCGGTCCCGGGACAAACCCGCGGAGACCCAGTACTTC. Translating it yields CASSRSRDKPAETQYF.

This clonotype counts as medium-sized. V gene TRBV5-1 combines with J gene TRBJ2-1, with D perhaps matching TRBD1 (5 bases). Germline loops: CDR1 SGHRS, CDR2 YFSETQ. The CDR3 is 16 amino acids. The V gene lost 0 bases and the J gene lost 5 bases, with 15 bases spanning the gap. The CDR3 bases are TGCGCCAGCAGCTTGGATTTGCAGGGTGCCAACAATGAGCAGTTCTTC. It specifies CASSLDLQGANNEQFF.

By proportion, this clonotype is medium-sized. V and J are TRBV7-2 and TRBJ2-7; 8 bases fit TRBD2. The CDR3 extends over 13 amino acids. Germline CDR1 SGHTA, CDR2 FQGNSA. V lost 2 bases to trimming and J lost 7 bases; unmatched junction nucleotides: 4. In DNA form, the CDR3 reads TGTGCCAGCAGCTTAACCGGGAGGGGGGAGCAGTACTTC. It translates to CASSLTGRGEQYF.

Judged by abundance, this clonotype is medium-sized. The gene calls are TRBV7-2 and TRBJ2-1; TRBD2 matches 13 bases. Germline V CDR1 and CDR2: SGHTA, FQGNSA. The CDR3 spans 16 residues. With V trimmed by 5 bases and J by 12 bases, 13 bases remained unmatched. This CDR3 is CASSPEAGTSGIRQFF. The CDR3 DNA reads TGTGCCAGCAGCCCAGAGGCCGGGACTAGCGGGATTCGGCAGTTCTTC.

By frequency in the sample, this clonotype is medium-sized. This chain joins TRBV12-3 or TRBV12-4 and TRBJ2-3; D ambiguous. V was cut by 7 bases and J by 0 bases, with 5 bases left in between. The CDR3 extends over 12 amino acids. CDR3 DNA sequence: TGTGCCAGCAAGAAGAGCACAGATACGCAGTATTTT. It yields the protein CASKKSTDTQYF.

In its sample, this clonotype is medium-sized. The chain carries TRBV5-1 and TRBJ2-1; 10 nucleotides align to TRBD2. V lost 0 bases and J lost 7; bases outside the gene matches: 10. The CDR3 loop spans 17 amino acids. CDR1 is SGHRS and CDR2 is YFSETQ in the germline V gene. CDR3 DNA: TGCGCCAGCAGCTTGGGGCTAGCGGGAGATCTTGAAAATGAGCAGTTCTTC. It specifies CASSLGLAGDLENEQFF.

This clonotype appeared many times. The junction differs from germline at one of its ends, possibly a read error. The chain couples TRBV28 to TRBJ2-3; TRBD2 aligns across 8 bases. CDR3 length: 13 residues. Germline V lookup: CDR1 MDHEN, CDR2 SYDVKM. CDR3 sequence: CASRGGAASGSHF. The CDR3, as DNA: TGTGCCAGCAGGGGTGGAGCGGCTAGCGGGTCCCACTTT. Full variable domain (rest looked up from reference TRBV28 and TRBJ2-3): DVKVTQSSRYLVKRTGEKVFLECVQDMDHENMFWYRQDPGLGLRLIYFSYDVKMKEKGDIPEGYSVSREKKERFSLILESASTNQTSMYLCASRGGAASGSHFGPGTRLTVL.

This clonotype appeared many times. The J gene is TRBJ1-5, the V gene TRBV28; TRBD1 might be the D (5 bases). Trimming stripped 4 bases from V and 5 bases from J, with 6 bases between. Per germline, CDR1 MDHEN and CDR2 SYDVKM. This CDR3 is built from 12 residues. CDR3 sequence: CASSWDDQPQHF. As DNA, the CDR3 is TGTGCCAGCAGTTGGGACGATCAGCCCCAGCATTTT. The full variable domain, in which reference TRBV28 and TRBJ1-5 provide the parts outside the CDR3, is DVKVTQSSRYLVKRTGEKVFLECVQDMDHENMFWYRQDPGLGLRLIYFSYDVKMKEKGDIPEGYSVSREKKERFSLILESASTNQTSMYLCASSWDDQPQHFGDGTRLSIL.

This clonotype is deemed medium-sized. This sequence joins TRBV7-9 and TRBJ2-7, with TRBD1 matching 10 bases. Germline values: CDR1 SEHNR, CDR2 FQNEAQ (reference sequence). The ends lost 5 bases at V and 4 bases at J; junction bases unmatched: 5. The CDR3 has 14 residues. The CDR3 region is CASSPDRGQYEQYF. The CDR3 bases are TGTGCCAGCAGCCCAGACAGGGGGCAGTACGAGCAGTACTTC.

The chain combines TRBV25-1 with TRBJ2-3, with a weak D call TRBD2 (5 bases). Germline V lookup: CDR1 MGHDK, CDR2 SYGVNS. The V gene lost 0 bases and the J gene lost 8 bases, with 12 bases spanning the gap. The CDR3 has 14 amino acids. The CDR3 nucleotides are TGTGCCAGCAGTGAATATGAGGGTCCAGGTACGCAGTATTTT. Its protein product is CASSEYEGPGTQYF.

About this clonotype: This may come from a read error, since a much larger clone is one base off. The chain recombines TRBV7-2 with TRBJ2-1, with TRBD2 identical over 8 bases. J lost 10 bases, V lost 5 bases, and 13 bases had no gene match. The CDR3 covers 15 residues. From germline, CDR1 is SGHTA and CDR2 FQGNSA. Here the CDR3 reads CASSKTSGQGKEQFF. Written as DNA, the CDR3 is TGTGCCAGCAGCAAAACTAGCGGCCAAGGGAAGGAGCAGTTCTTC.

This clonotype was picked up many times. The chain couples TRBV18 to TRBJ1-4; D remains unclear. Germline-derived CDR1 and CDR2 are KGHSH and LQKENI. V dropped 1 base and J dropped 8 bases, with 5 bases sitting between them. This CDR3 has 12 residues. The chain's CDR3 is CASSPQPEKLFF. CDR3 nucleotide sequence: TGTGCCAGCTCACCACAGCCAGAAAAACTGTTTTTT.

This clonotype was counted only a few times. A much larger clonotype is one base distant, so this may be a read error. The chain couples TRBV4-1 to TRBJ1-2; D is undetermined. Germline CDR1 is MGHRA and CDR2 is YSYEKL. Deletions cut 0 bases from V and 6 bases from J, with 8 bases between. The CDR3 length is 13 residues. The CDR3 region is CASSQEVSHGYTF. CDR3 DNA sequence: TGCGCCAGCAGCCAAGAGGTCAGCCATGGCTACACCTTC.

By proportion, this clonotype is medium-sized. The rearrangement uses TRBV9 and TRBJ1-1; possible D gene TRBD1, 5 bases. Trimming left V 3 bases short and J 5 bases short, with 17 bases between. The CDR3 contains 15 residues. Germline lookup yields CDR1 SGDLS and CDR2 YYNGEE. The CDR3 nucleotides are TGTGCCAGCAGCGATCCCAGGGTTGGTTCGACTGAAGCTTTCTTT. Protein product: CASSDPRVGSTEAFF. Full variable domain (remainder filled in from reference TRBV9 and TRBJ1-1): DSGVTQTPKHLITATGQRVTLRCSPRSGDLSVYWYQQSLDQGLQFLIQYYNGEERAKGNILERFSAQQFPDLHSELNLSSLELGDSALYFCASSDPRVGSTEAFFGQGTRLTVV.

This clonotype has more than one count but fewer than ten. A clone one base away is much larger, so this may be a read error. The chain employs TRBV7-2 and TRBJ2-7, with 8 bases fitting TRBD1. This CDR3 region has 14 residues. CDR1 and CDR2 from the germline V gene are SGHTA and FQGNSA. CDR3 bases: TGTGCCAGCAGAGCCTCAGGGGGCTCCTACGAGCGGTACTTC. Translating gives CASRASGGSYERYF.

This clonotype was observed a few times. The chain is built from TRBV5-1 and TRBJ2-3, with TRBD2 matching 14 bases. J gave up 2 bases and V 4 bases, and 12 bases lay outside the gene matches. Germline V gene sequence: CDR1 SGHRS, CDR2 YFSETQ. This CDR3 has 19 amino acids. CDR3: CASSHPGTSGSPYTDTQYF. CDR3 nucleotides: TGCGCCAGCAGCCACCCCGGGACTAGCGGGAGTCCCTACACAGATACGCAGTATTTT.

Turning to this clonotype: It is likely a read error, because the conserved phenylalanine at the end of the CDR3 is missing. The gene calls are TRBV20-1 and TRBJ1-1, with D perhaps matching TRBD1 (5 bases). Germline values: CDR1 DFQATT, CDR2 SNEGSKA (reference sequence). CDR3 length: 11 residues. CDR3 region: CSAPTDTGAFC. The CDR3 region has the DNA TGCAGCGCCCCTACGGACACTGGAGCTTTCTGT.

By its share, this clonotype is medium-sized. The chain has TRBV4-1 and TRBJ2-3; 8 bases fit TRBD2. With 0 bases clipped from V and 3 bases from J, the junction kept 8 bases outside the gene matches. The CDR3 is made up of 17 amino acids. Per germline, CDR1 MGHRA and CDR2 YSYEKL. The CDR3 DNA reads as TGCGCCAGCAGCCAAGAAGGGACCGGGACTAGGACAGATACGCAGTATTTT. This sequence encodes CASSQEGTGTRTDTQYF.

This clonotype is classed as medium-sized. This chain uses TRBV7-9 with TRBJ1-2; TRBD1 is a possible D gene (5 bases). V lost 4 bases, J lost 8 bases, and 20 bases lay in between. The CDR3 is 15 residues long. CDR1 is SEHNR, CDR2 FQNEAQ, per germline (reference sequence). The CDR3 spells CASSSRTHARGGYTF. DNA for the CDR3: TGTGCCAGCAGCTCCCGGACGCACGCCCGGGGGGGCTACACCTTC. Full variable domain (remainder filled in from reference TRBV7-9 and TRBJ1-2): DTGVSQNPRHKITKRGQNVTFRCDPISEHNRLYWYRQTLGQGPEFLTYFQNEAQLEKSRLLSDRFSAERPKGSFSTLEIQRTEQGDSAMYLCASSSRTHARGGYTFGSGTRLTVV.

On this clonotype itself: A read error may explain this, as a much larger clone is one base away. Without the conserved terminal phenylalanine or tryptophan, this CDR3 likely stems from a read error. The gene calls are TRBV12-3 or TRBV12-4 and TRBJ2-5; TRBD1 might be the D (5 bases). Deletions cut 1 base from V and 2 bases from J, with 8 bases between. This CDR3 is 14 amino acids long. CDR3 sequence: CASSLGQLQETQYS. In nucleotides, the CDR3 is TGTGCCAGCAGTTTAGGACAGCTTCAAGAGACCCAGTACTCC.

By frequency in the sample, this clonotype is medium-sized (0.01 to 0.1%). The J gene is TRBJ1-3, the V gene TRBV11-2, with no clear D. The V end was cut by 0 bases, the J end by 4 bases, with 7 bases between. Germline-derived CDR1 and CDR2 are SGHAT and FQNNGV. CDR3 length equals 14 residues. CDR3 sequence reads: CASSLEPEGNTIYF. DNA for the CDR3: TGTGCCAGCAGCTTAGAACCGGAAGGAAACACCATATATTTT.

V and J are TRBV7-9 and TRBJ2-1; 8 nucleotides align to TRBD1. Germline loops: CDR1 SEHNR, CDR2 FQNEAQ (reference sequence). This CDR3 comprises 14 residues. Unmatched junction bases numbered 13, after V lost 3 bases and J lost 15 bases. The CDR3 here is CASSLAALGQGRFF. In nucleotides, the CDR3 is TGTGCCAGCAGCTTGGCCGCCTTAGGACAGGGCCGGTTCTTC.

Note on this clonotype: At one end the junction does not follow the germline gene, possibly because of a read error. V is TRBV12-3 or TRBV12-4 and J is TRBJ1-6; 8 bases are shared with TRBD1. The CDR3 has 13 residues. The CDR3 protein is CASSRTGNSPRHF. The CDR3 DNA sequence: TGTGCCAGCAGTAGGACAGGGAATTCACCCCGCCACTTT.

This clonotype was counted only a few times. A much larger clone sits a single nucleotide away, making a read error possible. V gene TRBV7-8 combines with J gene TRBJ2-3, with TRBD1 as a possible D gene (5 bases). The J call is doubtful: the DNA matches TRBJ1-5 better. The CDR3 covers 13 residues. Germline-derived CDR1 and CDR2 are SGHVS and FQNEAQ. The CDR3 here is CASSRILGDTQHF. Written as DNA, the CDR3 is TGTGCCAGCAGCCGCATCTTGGGGGATACGCAGCATTTT.

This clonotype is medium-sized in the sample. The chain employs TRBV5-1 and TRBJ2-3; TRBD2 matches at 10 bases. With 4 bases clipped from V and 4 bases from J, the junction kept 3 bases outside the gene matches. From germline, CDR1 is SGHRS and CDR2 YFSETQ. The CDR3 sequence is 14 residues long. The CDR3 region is CASSTGTSADTQYF. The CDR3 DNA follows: TGCGCCAGCAGCACCGGGACTAGCGCAGATACGCAGTATTTT.

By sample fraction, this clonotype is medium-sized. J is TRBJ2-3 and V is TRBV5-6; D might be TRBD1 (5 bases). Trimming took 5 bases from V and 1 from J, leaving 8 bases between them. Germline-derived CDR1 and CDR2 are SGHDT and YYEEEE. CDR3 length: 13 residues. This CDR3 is CASRGAGTDTQYF. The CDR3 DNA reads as TGTGCCAGCAGAGGGGCAGGCACAGATACGCAGTATTTT.

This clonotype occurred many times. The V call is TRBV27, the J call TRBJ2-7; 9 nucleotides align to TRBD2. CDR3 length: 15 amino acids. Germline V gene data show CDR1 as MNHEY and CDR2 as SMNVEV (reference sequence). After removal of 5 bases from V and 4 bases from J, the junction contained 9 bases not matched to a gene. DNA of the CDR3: TGTGCCAGCAGTCCCCTCGAAGCGGGAGGTTACGAGCAGTACTTC. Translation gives CASSPLEAGGYEQYF.

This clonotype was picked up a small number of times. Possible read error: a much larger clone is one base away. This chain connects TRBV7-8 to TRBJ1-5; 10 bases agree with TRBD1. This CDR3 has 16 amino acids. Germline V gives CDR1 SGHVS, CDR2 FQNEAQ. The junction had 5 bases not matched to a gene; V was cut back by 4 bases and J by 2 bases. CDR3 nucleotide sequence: TGTGCCAGCAGCTCCAGACAGGGGGCCCGCAATCAGCCCCAGCATTTT. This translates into CASSSRQGARNQPQHF.

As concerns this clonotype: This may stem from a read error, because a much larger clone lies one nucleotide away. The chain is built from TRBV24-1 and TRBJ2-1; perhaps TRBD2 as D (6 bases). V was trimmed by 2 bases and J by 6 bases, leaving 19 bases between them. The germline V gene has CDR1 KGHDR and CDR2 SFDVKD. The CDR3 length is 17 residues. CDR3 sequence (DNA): TGTGCCACCAGTGATTGGGCCGCGCGCGGGACCCTCAATGAGCAGTTCTTC. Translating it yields CATSDWAARGTLNEQFF.

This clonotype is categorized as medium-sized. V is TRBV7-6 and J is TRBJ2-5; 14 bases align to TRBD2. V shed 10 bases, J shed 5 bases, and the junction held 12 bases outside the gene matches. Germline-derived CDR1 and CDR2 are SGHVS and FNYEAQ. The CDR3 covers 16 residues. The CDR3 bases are TGTGCCACTTCGAAGACTAGCGGGAGGGCCGGGGAGACCCAGTACTTC. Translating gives CATSKTSGRAGETQYF.

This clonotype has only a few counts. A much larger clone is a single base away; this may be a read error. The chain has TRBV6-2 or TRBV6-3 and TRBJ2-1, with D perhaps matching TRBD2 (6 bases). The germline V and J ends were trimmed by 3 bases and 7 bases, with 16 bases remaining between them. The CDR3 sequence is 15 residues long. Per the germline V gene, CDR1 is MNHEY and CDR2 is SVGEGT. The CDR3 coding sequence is TGTGCCAGCAGTTATCCAGCGGGTACTAGAAATGAGCAGTTCTTC. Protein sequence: CASSYPAGTRNEQFF.